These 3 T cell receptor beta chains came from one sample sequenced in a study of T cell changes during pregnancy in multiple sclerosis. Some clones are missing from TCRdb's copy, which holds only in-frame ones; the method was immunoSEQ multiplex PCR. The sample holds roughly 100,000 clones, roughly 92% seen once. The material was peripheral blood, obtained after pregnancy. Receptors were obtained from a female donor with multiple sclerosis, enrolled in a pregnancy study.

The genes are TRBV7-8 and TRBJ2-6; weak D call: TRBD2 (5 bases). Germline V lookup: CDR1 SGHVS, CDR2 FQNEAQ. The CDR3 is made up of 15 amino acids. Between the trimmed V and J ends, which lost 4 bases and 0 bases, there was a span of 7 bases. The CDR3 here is CASSSAGSGANVLTF. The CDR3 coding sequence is TGTGCCAGCAGCTCTGCGGGCTCTGGGGCCAACGTCCTGACTTTC.

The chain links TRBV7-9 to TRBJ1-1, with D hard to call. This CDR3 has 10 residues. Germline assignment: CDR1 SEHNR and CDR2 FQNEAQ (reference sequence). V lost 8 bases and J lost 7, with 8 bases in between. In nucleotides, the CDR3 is TGTGCCAGCTTTTCCAGTGAAGCTTTCTTT. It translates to CASFSSEAFF.

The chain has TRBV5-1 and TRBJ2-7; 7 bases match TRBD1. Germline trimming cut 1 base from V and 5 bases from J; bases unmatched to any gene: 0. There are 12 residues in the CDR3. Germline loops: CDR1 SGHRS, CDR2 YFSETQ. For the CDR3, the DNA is TGCGCCAGCAGCTTGAGGGGGCACGAGCAGTACTTC. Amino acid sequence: CASSLRGHEQYF.